The present T cell receptor beta chain was sequenced within a study of breast tumors, draining lymph nodes, adjacent tissues. Germline V gives CDR1 SQVTM, CDR2 ANQGSEA. This CDR3 comprises 12 residues. V was pared by 5 bases and J by 4 bases, with 4 bases of the junction left unmatched. Notes on the study in general: Tumor and nontumor repertoires were significantly more similar in luminal-like than in basal-like breast cancer. Most tumor T cells seemingly derive from lymph node, then expand in tumor.

This clonotype is large. Its antigen is currently unknown. TCRdb ran MiXCR on the multiplex PCR reads and lists one entry per CDR3 protein. The sample has roughly 32,000 distinct CDR3 sequences, 36% seen once. This TCR derives from a female donor with breast cancer. Some clones in this sample may be carry-over from other donors' samples. The specimen sequenced was breast tumor tissue. This sequence joins TRBV29-1 and TRBJ2-7; TRBD1 matches at 8 bases. The CDR3 coding sequence is TGCAGCGTTCAGGGGGCAATGTACGAGCAGTACTTC. Translating it yields CSVQGAMYEQYF.